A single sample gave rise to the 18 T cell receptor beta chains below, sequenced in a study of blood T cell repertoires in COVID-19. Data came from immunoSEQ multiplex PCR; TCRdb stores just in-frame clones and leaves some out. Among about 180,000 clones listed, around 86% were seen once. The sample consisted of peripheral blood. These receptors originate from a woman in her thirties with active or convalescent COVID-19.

The CDR3: CASSPTTGLYGYTF. CDR3 bases: TGCGCCAGCAGCCCGACGACAGGCCTTTATGGCTACACCTTC. This rearrangement joins TRBV5-1 to TRBJ1-2, with D possibly TRBD1 on 6 matching bases. V lost 4 bases and J lost 5, with 15 bases in between. Germline values: CDR1 SGHRS, CDR2 YFSETQ. The length of the CDR3 is 14 residues.

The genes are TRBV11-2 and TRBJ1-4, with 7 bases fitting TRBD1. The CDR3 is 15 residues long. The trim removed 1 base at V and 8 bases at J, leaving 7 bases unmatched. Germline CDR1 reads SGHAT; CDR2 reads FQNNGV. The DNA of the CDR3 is TGTGCCAGCAGCTTAGTTGGACAGGTTGGCGAAAAACTGTTTTTT. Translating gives CASSLVGQVGEKLFF.

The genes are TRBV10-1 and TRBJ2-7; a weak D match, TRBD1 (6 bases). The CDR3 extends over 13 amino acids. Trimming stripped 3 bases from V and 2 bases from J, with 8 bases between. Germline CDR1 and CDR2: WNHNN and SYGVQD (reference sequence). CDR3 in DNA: TGCGCCAGCAGTGAAGCAGGGGCCTACGAGCAGTACTTC. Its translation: CASSEAGAYEQYF.

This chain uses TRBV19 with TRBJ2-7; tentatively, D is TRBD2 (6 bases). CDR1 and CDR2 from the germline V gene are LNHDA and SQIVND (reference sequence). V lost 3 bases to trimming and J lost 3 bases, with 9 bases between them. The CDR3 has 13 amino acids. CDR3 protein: CASSIGTFYEQYF. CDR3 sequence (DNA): TGTGCCAGTAGTATCGGGACTTTCTACGAGCAGTACTTC.

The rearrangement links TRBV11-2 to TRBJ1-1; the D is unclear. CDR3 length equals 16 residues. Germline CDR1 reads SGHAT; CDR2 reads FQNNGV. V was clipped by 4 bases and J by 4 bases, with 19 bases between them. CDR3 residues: CASSWERRGLGTEAFF. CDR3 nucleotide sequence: TGTGCCAGCAGCTGGGAAAGGCGGGGTTTGGGCACTGAAGCTTTCTTT.

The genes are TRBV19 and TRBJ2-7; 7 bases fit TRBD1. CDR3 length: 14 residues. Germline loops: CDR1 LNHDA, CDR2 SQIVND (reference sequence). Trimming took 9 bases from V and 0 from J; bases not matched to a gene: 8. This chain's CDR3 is CASNRGLTSYEQYF. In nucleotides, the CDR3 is TGTGCCAGCAACAGGGGCCTCACCTCCTACGAGCAGTACTTC.

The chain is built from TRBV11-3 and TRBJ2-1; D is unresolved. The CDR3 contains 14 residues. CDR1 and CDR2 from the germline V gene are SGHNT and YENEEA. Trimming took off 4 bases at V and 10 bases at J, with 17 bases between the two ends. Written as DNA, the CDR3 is TGTGCCAGCAGCTCCCCCCCCGGAGTTAGAGAGCAGTTCTTC. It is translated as CASSSPPGVREQFF.

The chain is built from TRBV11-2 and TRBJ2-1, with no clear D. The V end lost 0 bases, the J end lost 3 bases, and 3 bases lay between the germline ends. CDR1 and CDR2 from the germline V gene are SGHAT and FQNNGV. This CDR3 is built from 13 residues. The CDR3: CASSLDNYNEQFF. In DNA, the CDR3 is TGTGCCAGCAGCTTAGACAACTACAATGAGCAGTTCTTC.

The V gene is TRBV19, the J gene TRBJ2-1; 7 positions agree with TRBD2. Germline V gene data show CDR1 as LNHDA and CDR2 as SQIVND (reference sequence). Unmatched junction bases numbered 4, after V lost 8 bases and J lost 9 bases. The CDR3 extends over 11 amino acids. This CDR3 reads CASGWGGEQFF. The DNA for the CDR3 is TGTGCCAGTGGTTGGGGGGGTGAGCAGTTCTTC.

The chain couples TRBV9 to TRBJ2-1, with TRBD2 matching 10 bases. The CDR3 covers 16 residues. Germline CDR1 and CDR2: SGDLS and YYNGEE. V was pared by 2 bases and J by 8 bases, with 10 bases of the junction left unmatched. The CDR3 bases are TGTGCCAGCAGCGTCGGAAGCGGGGGGGCGGCATATGAGCAGTTCTTC. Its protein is CASSVGSGGAAYEQFF.

The CDR3 spells CASRRGQNTEAFF. The CDR3 DNA reads TGTGCCAGTAGGAGGGGACAGAACACTGAAGCTTTCTTT. The V call is TRBV19, the J call TRBJ1-1; maybe TRBD1 (6 bases). V gave up 6 bases and J gave up 1 base, with 9 bases separating them. This CDR3 has 13 residues. CDR1 LNHDA and CDR2 SQIVND come from the germline V gene (reference sequence).

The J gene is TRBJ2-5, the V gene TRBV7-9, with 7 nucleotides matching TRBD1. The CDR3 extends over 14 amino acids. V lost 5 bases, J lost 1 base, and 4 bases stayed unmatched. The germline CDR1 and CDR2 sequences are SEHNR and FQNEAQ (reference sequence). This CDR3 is CASSQWDSQETQYF. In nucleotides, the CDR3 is TGTGCCAGCAGCCAATGGGACAGCCAAGAGACCCAGTACTTC.

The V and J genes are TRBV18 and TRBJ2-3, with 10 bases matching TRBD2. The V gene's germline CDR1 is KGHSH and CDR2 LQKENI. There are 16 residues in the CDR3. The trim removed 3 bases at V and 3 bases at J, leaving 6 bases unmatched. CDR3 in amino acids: CASSPSSGGRTDTQYF. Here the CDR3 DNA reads TGTGCCAGCTCACCGTCTAGCGGGGGTAGGACAGATACGCAGTATTTT.

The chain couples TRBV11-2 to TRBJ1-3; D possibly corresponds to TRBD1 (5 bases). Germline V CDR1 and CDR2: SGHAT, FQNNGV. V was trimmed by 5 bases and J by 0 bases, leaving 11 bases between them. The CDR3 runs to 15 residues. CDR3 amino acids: CASSREGVSGNTIYF. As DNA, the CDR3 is TGTGCCAGCAGCCGCGAAGGGGTCTCTGGAAACACCATATATTTT.

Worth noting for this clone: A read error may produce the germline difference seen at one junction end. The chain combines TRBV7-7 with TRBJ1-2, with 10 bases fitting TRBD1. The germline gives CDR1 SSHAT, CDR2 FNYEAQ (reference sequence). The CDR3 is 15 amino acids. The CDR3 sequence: CASSLKGTGERGYTF. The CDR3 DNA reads TGTGCTAGCAGCTTGAAAGGGACAGGGGAGCGGGGCTACACCTTC. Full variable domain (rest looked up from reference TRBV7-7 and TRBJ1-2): GAGVSQSPRYKVTKRGQDVTLRCDPISSHATLYWYQQALGQGPEFLTYFNYEAQPDKSGLPSDRFSAERPEGSISTLTIQRTEQRDSAMYRCASSLKGTGERGYTFGSGTRLTVV.

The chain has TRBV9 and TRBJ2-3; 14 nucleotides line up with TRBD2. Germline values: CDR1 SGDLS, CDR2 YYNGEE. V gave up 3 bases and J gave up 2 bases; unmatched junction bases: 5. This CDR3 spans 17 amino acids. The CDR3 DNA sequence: TGTGCCAGCAGCGCCGGACTAGCGGGGGGCCTCACAGATACGCAGTATTTT. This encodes CASSAGLAGGLTDTQYF. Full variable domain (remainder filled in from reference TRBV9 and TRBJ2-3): DSGVTQTPKHLITATGQRVTLRCSPRSGDLSVYWYQQSLDQGLQFLIQYYNGEERAKGNILERFSAQQFPDLHSELNLSSLELGDSALYFCASSAGLAGGLTDTQYFGPGTRLTVL.

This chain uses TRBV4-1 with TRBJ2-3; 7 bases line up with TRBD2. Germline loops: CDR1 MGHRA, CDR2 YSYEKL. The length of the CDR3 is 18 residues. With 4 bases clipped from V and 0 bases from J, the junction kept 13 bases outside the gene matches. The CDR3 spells CASSLYFRGGRSTDTQYF. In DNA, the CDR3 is TGCGCCAGCAGCCTGTACTTCCGGGGCGGGAGAAGCACAGATACGCAGTATTTT.

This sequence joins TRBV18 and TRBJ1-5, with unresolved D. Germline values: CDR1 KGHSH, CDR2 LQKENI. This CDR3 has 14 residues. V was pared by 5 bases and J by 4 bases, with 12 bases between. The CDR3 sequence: CASSSMGGNQPQHF. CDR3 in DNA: TGTGCCAGCTCATCTATGGGAGGTAATCAGCCCCAGCATTTT. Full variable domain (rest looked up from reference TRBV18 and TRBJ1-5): NAGVMQNPRHLVRRRGQEARLRCSPMKGHSHVYWYRQLPEEGLKFMVYLQKENIIDESGMPKERFSAEFPKEGPSILRIQQVVRGDSAAYFCASSSMGGNQPQHFGDGTRLSIL.